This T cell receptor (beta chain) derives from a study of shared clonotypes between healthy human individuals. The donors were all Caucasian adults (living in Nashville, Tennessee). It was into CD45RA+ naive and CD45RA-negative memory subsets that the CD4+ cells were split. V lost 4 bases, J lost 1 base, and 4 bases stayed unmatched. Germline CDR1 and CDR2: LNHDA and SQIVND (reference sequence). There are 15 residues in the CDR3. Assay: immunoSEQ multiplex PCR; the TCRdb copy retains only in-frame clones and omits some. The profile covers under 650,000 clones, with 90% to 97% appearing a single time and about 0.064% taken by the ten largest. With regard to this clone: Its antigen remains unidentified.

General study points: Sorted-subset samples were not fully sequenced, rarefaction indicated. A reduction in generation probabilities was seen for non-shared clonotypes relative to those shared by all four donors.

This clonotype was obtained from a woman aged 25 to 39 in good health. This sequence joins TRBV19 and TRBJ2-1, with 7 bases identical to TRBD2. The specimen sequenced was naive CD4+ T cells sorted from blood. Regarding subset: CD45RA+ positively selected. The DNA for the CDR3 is TGTGCCAGTAGTACCAATAGCGGGTCCTACAATGAGCAGTTCTTC. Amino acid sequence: CASSTNSGSYNEQFF.